The rows below give T cell receptor beta chains drawn from one sample of a study of PD-1 blockade in classical Hodgkin lymphoma. Method: immunoSEQ multiplex PCR; TCRdb's copy keeps in-frame clones and lacks some. The sample records just under 45,000 clones, approximately 72% being singletons. The sequencing used peripheral blood mononuclear cells (PBMCs), collected before the second cycle of nivolumab. The receptors shown here come from a human donor with classical Hodgkin lymphoma. Each CDR3 is given with its conserved first and last residue. D genes are given only for firm matches. Clone size is stated in some rows and not others, as once, few, many or a class when expanded.

j_call,d_call,v_call,clone_size,cdr3_aa,cdr3_nt
TRBJ1-4,TRBD1,TRBV2,-,CASSEPPGGLYEKLFF,TGTGCCAGCAGCGAGCCACCAGGGGGACTTTATGAAAAACTGTTTTTT
TRBJ2-1,TRBD2,TRBV7-9,medium-sized,CASSTQTSPNEQFF,TGTGCCAGCAGCACGCAGACTAGCCCAAATGAGCAGTTCTTC
TRBJ2-3,-,TRBV5-1,-,CASSPYRSDTQYF,TGCGCCAGCAGCCCCTACCGATCAGATACGCAGTATTTT
TRBJ2-5,TRBD2,TRBV28,few,CASSLSGTFEETQYF,TGTGCCAGCAGTTTGAGCGGGACTTTTGAAGAGACCCAGTACTTC
TRBJ2-3,-,TRBV2,once,CASSEAGAASKLTDTQYF,TGTGCCAGCAGTGAAGCGGGAGCAGCCTCGAAACTCACAGATACGCAGTATTTT
TRBJ2-1,-,TRBV5-4,-,CASSQVRGMLDNEQFF,TGTGCCAGCAGCCAAGTCAGAGGGATGCTGGACAATGAGCAGTTCTTC
TRBJ1-4,TRBD1,TRBV2,-,CASQGGRSEKLFF,TGTGCCAGCCAAGGGGGCAGGAGTGAAAAACTGTTTTTT
TRBJ1-1,-,TRBV7-9,-,CASSLAGRTEAFF,TGTGCCAGCAGCTTAGCAGGGCGCACTGAAGCTTTCTTT
TRBJ1-5,-,TRBV7-2,-,CASSLDYRQPQHF,TGTGCCAGCAGCTTAGACTACCGCCAGCCCCAGCATTTT
TRBJ1-1,-,TRBV12-5,few,CASGLVPGRMRTEAFF,TGTGCTAGTGGTTTGGTACCAGGGCGGATGAGGACTGAAGCTTTCTTT
TRBJ2-7,-,TRBV19,-,CASSIFGTASEQYF,TGTGCCAGTAGTATCTTTGGGACCGCGTCCGAGCAGTACTTC
TRBJ2-7,-,TRBV7-9,few,CASSLGAERVDEQYF,TGTGCCAGCAGCTTAGGAGCGGAAAGGGTCGACGAGCAGTACTTC
TRBJ1-1,-,TRBV6-9,-,CASSYGAQTEAFF,TGTGCCAGCAGTTACGGGGCCCAGACTGAAGCTTTCTTT
TRBJ1-2,-,TRBV14,-,CASSQVYSGPTFGYTF,TGTGCCAGCAGCCAAGTTTATTCGGGACCGACTTTCGGCTACACCTTC
TRBJ2-4,TRBD2,TRBV28,-,CASSVLLAALAKNIQYF,TGTGCCAGCAGTGTACTTCTAGCGGCACTAGCCAAAAACATTCAGTACTTC
TRBJ2-2,TRBD2,TRBV5-5,few,CASSPREGRMAGELFF,TGTGCCAGCAGTCCACGGGAGGGGAGGATGGCCGGGGAGCTGTTTTTT
TRBJ2-5,-,TRBV20-1,-,CSARGGETQYF,TGCAGTGCGAGAGGAGGAGAGACCCAGTACTTC
TRBJ2-2,-,TRBV30,-,CAWSPGAGELFF,TGTGCCTGGTCCCCCGGCGCCGGGGAGCTGTTTTTT
TRBJ1-3,TRBD1,TRBV7-2,-,CASSRFLGGTGGNTIYF,TGTGCCAGCAGCCGATTCTTAGGGGGGACAGGGGGAAACACCATATATTTT
TRBJ2-7,TRBD1,TRBV18,-,CASSRDSSSYEQYF,TGTGCCAGCTCACGGGACAGTAGCTCCTACGAGCAGTACTTC
TRBJ1-2,-,TRBV9,few,CASSPGPRSQAF,TGTGCCAGCAGCCCGGGGCCCCGGAGTCAGGCCTTC
TRBJ1-2,-,TRBV7-3,-,CASSLFRANYGYTF,TGTGCCAGCAGCTTATTCAGGGCCAACTATGGCTACACCTTC
TRBJ1-1,-,TRBV7-2,once,CASSQTGNTEAFF,TGCGCCAGCAGCCAGACAGGGAACACTGAAGCTTTCTTT
TRBJ2-7,TRBD2,TRBV19,-,CASSIDLGLAAYEQYF,TGTGCCAGTAGTATAGATCTGGGGCTAGCGGCCTACGAGCAGTACTTC